This T cell receptor (beta chain) was identified in a study of cytomegalovirus exposure and HLA in healthy donors. Study-level findings and limits: In vitro confirmation showed three CMV-associated chains to be CMV antigen specific. Listed as cytomegalovirus-associated were approximately 160 TCR beta chains. As was reported, the classifier diagnosed cytomegalovirus status with high specificity and sensitivity.

Assay used: immunoSEQ multiplex PCR; TCRdb lists only in-frame clones, some missing. The table has about 220,000 clones, more than 75% seen once. The germline V and J ends were trimmed by 6 bases and 6 bases, with 17 bases remaining between them. Germline V gene lookup returns CDR1 PRHDT and CDR2 FYEKMQ (reference sequence). This CDR3 is built from 14 residues. To note about this clone: As yet, its antigen is unknown.

The sequencing input was PBMCs. This chain connects TRBV13 to TRBJ1-1; the D gene is possibly TRBD1 (6 bases). The receptor comes from a man younger than 30 in good health and CMV-seronegative. DNA for the CDR3: TGTGCCAGCAGTCTTCCACCCCAGGGGCCTGAAGCTTTCTTT. Translated: CASSLPPQGPEAFF.